A selection of T cell receptor beta chains follows, all from one sample in a study of OX40 agonist ivuxolimab in advanced cancers. TCRdb's table, derived via immunoSEQ multiplex PCR, lists solely in-frame clones and lacks some. The sample holds about 110,000 clones; about nine tenths are singletons and the top ten take around 0.47%. The sample consisted of CD4+ or CD8+ T cells sorted from blood, taken in a trial of the OX40 agonist ivuxolimab. The receptor source for this set is an adult with an advanced solid tumor such as melanoma, head and neck, liver or kidney cancer. CDR3s include the opening cysteine and the closing phenylalanine or tryptophan. A D gene is named only where the DNA matches it firmly. Clone size is shown for a subset of rows, as once, few, many or a class of expanded clone.

D: TRBD1
size: NA
V: TRBV27
J: TRBJ1-2
CDR3: CASRPNRGRGYTF
DNA: TGTGCCAGCAGGCCAAACAGGGGGCGCGGCTACACCTTC

D: TRBD1
size: NA
V: TRBV9
J: TRBJ2-2
CDR3: CASSVGQGAIGELFF
DNA: TGTGCCAGCAGCGTAGGGCAGGGGGCAATCGGGGAGCTGTTTTTT

D: NA
size: NA
V: TRBV19
J: TRBJ1-5
CDR3: CASSIDPLRGQAYQPQHF
DNA: TGTGCCAGTAGTATAGACCCTCTCCGGGGACAAGCCTATCAGCCCCAGCATTTT

D: TRBD1
size: NA
V: TRBV30
J: TRBJ1-5
CDR3: CAWKNPGGLPQHF
DNA: TGTGCCTGGAAAAACCCAGGGGGCCTGCCCCAGCATTTT

D: NA
size: NA
V: TRBV7-6
J: TRBJ2-7
CDR3: CASSPRGREQYF
DNA: TGTGCCAGCAGCCCCCGCGGTCGTGAGCAGTACTTC

D: TRBD1
size: NA
V: TRBV6-6
J: TRBJ1-2
CDR3: CASNTGQGNYGYTF
DNA: TGTGCCAGCAATACGGGACAGGGGAACTATGGCTACACCTTC

D: NA
size: NA
V: TRBV30
J: TRBJ1-2
CDR3: CAWTRTVFYGYTF
DNA: TGTGCCTGGACCCGGACAGTTTTCTATGGCTACACCTTC

D: NA
size: once
V: TRBV5-1
J: TRBJ1-4
CDR3: CASSYQEPGEKLFF
DNA: TGCGCCAGCAGCTACCAAGAACCGGGTGAAAAACTGTTTTTT

D: NA
size: NA
V: TRBV7-2
J: TRBJ1-6
CDR3: CASSLQGTASPLHF
DNA: TGTGCCAGCAGCCTACAGGGAACAGCTTCACCCCTCCACTTT

D: NA
size: NA
V: TRBV9
J: TRBJ2-6
CDR3: CASREVGANVLTF
DNA: TGTGCCAGCAGAGAGGTGGGGGCCAACGTCCTGACTTTC

D: TRBD1
size: NA
V: TRBV6-6
J: TRBJ2-2
CDR3: CASSYSRGPGTGELFF
DNA: TGTGCCAGCAGTTACTCGAGGGGGCCAGGTACCGGGGAGCTGTTTTTT

D: NA
size: few
V: TRBV18
J: TRBJ1-2
CDR3: CASSPSRRADYGYTF
DNA: TGTGCCAGCTCACCGAGCCGACGGGCAGACTATGGCTACACCTTC

D: NA
size: once
V: TRBV4-1
J: TRBJ2-5
CDR3: CASSFVAGQETQYF
DNA: TGCGCCAGCAGCTTTGTGGCGGGCCAAGAGACCCAGTACTTC

D: NA
size: NA
V: TRBV27
J: TRBJ2-7
CDR3: CASSLTTFSYEQYF
DNA: TGTGCCAGCAGTTTGACGACGTTCTCCTACGAGCAGTACTTC

D: TRBD1
size: NA
V: TRBV19
J: TRBJ1-4
CDR3: CATTGQGAEKLFF
DNA: TGTGCCACCACGGGACAGGGGGCTGAAAAACTGTTTTTT

D: NA
size: NA
V: TRBV7-2
J: TRBJ1-1
CDR3: CAIQGLGTEAFF
DNA: TGTGCCATCCAGGGTTTGGGCACTGAAGCTTTCTTT

D: NA
size: NA
V: TRBV6-5
J: TRBJ1-5
CDR3: CASSYQAQPQHF
DNA: TGTGCCAGCAGTTATCAGGCTCAGCCCCAGCATTTT

D: NA
size: NA
V: TRBV28
J: TRBJ2-7
CDR3: CASSPLTRGGRRYF
DNA: TGTGCCAGCAGTCCACTCACCCGCGGAGGGAGACGGTACTTC

D: TRBD2
size: NA
V: TRBV6-4
J: TRBJ2-3
CDR3: CASSPGLASTDTQYF
DNA: TGTGCCAGCAGTCCGGGACTAGCATCGACAGATACGCAGTATTTT

D: TRBD2
size: NA
V: TRBV7-2
J: TRBJ2-7
CDR3: CASSQRAGGGYEQYF
DNA: TGTGCCAGCAGCCAACGGGCGGGCGGGGGGTACGAGCAGTACTTC

D: NA
size: NA
V: TRBV30
J: TRBJ1-5
CDR3: CAWSIVGRNQPQHF
DNA: TGTGCCTGGAGTATAGTGGGGCGCAATCAGCCCCAGCATTTT

D: NA
size: NA
V: TRBV21-1
J: TRBJ1-6
CDR3: CASNPGGRSPLHF
DNA: TGTGCCAGCAACCCGGGGGGGCGCTCACCCCTCCACTTT